Described below is a single T cell receptor (beta chain) sequence and its context. The source of the sample is a study of blood T cell repertoires in COVID-19. The wider study: Acute and convalescent COVID-19 samples came from the United States, Italy and Spain.

Some clones are missing from TCRdb's copy, which holds only in-frame ones; the method was immunoSEQ multiplex PCR. The table lists around 150,000 clones, 75% to 85% of them singletons. The CDR3 consists of 13 residues. The germline V and J ends were trimmed by 3 bases and 3 bases, with 9 bases remaining between them. Germline loops: CDR1 DFQATT, CDR2 SNEGSKA (reference sequence). In terms of age and location, participants ranged from roughly 18 to 90 years and lived in about 25 US areas. Cohort placement rested on clinical history that participants reported themselves. Recovery among Cohort 3 donors was established by two negative PCRs, clearance, or symptom resolution.

This clonotype was obtained from a woman in her sixties who had recovered from COVID-19. This chain joins TRBV20-1 and TRBJ2-1, with D possibly matching TRBD2 (5 bases). The sequenced material came from PBMCs or T cells enriched from blood (not recorded which). This CDR3 is CSASISVYNEQFF. The DNA for the CDR3 is TGCAGTGCTAGTATTAGCGTCTACAATGAGCAGTTCTTC.